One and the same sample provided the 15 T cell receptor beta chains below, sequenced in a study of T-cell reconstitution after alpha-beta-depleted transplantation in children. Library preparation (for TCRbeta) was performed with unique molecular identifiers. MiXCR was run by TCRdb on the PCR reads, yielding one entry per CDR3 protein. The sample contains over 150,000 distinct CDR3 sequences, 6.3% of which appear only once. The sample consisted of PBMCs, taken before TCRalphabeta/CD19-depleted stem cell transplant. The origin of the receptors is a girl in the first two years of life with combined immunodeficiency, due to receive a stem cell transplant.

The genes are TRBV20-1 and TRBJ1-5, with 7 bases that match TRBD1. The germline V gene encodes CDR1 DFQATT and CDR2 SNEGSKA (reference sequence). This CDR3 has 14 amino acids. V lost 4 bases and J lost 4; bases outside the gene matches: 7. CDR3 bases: TGCAGTGCTAACCGGGGACAGTATAATCAGCCCCAGCATTTT. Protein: CSANRGQYNQPQHF.

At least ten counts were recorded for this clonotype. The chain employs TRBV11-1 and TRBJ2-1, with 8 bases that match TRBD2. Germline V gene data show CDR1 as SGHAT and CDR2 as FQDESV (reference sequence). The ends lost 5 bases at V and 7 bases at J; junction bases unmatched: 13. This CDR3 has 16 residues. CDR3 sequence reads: CASSPRLAGGANEQFF. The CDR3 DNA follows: TGTGCCAGCAGCCCCCGTCTGGCCGGGGGGGCTAATGAGCAGTTCTTC.

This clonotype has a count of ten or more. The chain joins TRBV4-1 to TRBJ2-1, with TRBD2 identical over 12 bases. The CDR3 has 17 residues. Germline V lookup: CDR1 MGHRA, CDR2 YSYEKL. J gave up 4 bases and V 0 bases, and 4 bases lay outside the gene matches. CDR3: CASSQDGLAGTYNEQFF. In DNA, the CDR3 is TGCGCCAGCAGCCAAGATGGACTAGCGGGAACTTACAATGAGCAGTTCTTC.

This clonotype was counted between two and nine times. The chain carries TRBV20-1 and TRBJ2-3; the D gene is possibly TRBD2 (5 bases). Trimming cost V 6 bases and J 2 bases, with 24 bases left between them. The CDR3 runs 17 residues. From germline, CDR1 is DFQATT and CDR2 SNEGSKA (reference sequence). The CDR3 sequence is CSATSDGRARITDTQYF. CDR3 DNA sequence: TGCAGTGCCACATCCGACGGGCGGGCTAGAATCACAGATACGCAGTATTTT.

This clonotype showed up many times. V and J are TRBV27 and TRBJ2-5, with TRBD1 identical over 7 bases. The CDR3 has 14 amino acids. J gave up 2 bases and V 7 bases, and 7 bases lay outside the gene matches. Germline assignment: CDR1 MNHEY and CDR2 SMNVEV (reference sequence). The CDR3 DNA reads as TGTGCCAGCACCGGCACAGGGGCACAAGAGACCCAGTACTTC. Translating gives CASTGTGAQETQYF.

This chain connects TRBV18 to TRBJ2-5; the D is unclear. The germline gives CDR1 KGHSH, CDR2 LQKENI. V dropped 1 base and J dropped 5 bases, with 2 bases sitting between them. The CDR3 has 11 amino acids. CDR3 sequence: CASSPRETQYF. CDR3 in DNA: TGTGCCAGCTCACCACGGGAGACCCAGTACTTC.

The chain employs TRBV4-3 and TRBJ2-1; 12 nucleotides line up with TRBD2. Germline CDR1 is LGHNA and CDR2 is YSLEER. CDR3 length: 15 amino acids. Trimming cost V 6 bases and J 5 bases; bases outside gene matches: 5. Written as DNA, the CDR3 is TGCGCCAGCAGACTAGGACTAGCGGGAAACAATGAGCAGTTCTTC. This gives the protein CASRLGLAGNNEQFF.

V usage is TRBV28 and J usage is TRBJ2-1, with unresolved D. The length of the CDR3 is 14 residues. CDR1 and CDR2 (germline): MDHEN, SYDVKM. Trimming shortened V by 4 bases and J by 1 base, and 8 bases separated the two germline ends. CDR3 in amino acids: CASSSLSSYNEQFF. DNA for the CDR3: TGTGCCAGCAGTTCACTCAGTTCCTACAATGAGCAGTTCTTC.

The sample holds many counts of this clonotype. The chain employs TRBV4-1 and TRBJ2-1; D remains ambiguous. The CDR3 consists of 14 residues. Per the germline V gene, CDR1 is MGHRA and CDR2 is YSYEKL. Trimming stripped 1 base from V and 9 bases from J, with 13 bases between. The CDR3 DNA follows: TGCGCCAGCAGCCAAGGTTCGTCGGGCGTTGAGCAGTTCTTC. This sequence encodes CASSQGSSGVEQFF.

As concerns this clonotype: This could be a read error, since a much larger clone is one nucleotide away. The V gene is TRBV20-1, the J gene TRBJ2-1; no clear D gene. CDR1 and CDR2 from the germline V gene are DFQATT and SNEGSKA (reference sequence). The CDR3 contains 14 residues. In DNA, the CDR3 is TGCAGTTCTAGAGATCTCCAGAACTACAATGAGCAGTTCTTC. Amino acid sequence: CSSRDLQNYNEQFF.

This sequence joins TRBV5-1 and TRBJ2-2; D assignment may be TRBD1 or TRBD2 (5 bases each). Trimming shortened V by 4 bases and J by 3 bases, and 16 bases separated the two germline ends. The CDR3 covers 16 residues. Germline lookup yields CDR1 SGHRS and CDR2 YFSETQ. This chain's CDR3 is CASSQPRDLYTGELFF. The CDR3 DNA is TGCGCCAGCAGCCAACCTCGGGACCTCTACACCGGGGAGCTGTTTTTT.

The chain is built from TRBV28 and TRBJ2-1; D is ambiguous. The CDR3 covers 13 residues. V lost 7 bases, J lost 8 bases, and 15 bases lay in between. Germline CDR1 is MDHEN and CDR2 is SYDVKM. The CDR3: CASNFRAVDEQFF. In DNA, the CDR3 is TGTGCCAGCAACTTCCGGGCTGTCGATGAGCAGTTCTTC.

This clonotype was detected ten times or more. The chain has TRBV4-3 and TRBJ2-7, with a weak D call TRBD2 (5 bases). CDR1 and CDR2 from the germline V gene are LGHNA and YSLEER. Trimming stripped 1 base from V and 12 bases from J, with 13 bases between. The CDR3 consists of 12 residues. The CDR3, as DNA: TGCGCCAGCAGCCAAGGTTCTAGCCCCCCGTACTTC. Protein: CASSQGSSPPYF.

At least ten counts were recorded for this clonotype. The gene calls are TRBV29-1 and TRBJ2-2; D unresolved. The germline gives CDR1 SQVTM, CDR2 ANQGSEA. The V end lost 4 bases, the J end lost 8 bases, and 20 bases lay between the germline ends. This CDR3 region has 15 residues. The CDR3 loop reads CSVGGQHPLGGELFF. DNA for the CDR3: TGCAGCGTTGGTGGGCAGCATCCCCTCGGTGGGGAGCTGTTTTTT.

This chain's CDR3 is CASSQSTADEQYF. In DNA, the CDR3 is TGTGCCAGCAGCCAATCGACGGCTGACGAGCAGTACTTC. The V gene is TRBV16, the J gene TRBJ2-7, with D unresolved. V lost 0 bases and J lost 5, with 8 bases in between. Germline values: CDR1 KGHSY, CDR2 FQNENV. This CDR3 has 13 residues.